This T cell receptor beta chain stems from a study of T cell repertoires in cytomegalovirus infection. The germline CDR1 and CDR2 sequences are DFQATT and SNEGSKA (reference sequence). CDR3 length: 12 residues. V lost 3 bases and J lost 4, with 10 bases in between. In TCRdb, the reads were re-called with MiXCR into one record per CDR3 protein. The sample has 100,000 or so distinct CDR3 sequences, about 22% seen once. The sequence came from a human donor in good health (CMV status not recorded). Some clones in this sample may be carry-over from other donors' samples. The sample consisted of CD8+ T cells from PBMCs. The chain is built from TRBV20-1 and TRBJ2-7; a weak D match, TRBD2 (5 bases). This chain's CDR3 is CSARGWTYEQYF. For the CDR3, the DNA is TGCAGTGCTAGGGGATGGACTTACGAGCAGTACTTC.